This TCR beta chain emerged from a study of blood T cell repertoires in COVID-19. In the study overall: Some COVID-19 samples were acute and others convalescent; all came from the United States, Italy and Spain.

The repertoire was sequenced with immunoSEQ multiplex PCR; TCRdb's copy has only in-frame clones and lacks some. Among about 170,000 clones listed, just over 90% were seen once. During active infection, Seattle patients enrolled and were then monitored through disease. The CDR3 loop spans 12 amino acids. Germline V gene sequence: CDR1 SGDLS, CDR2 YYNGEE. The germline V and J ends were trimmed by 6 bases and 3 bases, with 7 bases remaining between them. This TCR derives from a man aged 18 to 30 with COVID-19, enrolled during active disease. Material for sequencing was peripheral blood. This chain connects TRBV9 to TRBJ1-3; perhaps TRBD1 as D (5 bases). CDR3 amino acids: CASTRDGNTIYF. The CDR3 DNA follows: TGTGCCAGCACCAGGGATGGAAACACCATATATTTT.